The rows below give T cell receptor beta chains drawn from one sample of a study of radiotherapy plus CTLA-4 blockade in lung cancer. The repertoire was sequenced with immunoSEQ multiplex PCR; TCRdb's copy has only in-frame clones and lacks some. This sample has 75,000 to 100,000 clones, with 88% found just once. Sequencing was performed on peripheral blood, taken from a patient treated with radiotherapy plus ipilimumab. The source of these receptors is a human donor with non-small cell lung cancer that progressed on radiotherapy plus ipilimumab. The CDR3 runs from the conserved cysteine through the conserved F or W. Fields, in order: CDR3 protein, CDR3 DNA, clone size, V gene, J gene, D gene. The D gene is left open where the match is weak. Clone sizes are given selectively: once, few, many, or a class where the clone is expanded.

cdr3_aa: CASSRGGLAGAEEQYF
cdr3_nt: TGCGCCAGCAGCCGGGGGGGCCTAGCGGGAGCGGAGGAGCAGTACTTC
clone_size: few
v_call: TRBV5-1
j_call: TRBJ2-7
d_call: TRBD2

cdr3_aa: CASSLGGRAYEQYF
cdr3_nt: TGTGCCAGCAGCTTAGGGGGCAGGGCCTACGAGCAGTACTTC
clone_size: .
v_call: TRBV7-9
j_call: TRBJ2-7
d_call: .

cdr3_aa: CASSQTGYYGYTF
cdr3_nt: TGTGCCAGCAGCCAGACAGGGTACTATGGCTACACCTTC
clone_size: .
v_call: TRBV7-2
j_call: TRBJ1-2
d_call: TRBD1

cdr3_aa: CASSLDRSSYNEQFF
cdr3_nt: TGTGCCAGCAGCTTGGACCGAAGCTCCTACAATGAGCAGTTCTTC
clone_size: .
v_call: TRBV5-8
j_call: TRBJ2-1
d_call: .

cdr3_aa: CASSLVLGLGYEQYF
cdr3_nt: TGTGCCAGCAGCTTAGTTTTGGGTCTCGGTTACGAGCAGTACTTC
clone_size: .
v_call: TRBV7-2
j_call: TRBJ2-7
d_call: .

cdr3_aa: CASNLLGSSTDTQYF
cdr3_nt: TGTGCCAGCAACTTACTAGGGTCTAGCACAGATACGCAGTATTTT
clone_size: .
v_call: TRBV2
j_call: TRBJ2-3
d_call: .

cdr3_aa: CASSYGLAAQETQYF
cdr3_nt: TGTGCCAGCAGTTACGGACTCGCGGCGCAAGAGACCCAGTACTTC
clone_size: .
v_call: TRBV6-6
j_call: TRBJ2-5
d_call: .

cdr3_aa: CASSGTGRPQETQYF
cdr3_nt: TGTGCCAGCAGTGGGACAGGGCGGCCTCAAGAGACCCAGTACTTC
clone_size: .
v_call: TRBV2
j_call: TRBJ2-5
d_call: TRBD1

cdr3_aa: CSGREADTQYF
cdr3_nt: TGCAGCGGGAGAGAGGCAGATACGCAGTATTTT
clone_size: .
v_call: TRBV29-1
j_call: TRBJ2-3
d_call: .

cdr3_aa: CASSPSGTSGRPNSYEQYF
cdr3_nt: TGTGCCAGCAGCCCATCCGGGACTAGCGGGAGGCCCAATTCCTACGAGCAGTACTTC
clone_size: .
v_call: TRBV5-6
j_call: TRBJ2-7
d_call: TRBD2

cdr3_aa: CASRGQGINQPQHF
cdr3_nt: TGTGCCAGCAGGGGACAGGGTATTAACCAGCCCCAGCATTTT
clone_size: .
v_call: TRBV7-2
j_call: TRBJ1-5
d_call: TRBD1

cdr3_aa: CASLTGTYEQYF
cdr3_nt: TGTGCCAGCCTAACAGGAACCTACGAGCAGTACTTC
clone_size: once
v_call: TRBV6-1
j_call: TRBJ2-7
d_call: .

cdr3_aa: CASYSFPNTEAFF
cdr3_nt: TGTGCCAGTTACAGCTTTCCGAACACTGAAGCTTTCTTT
clone_size: once
v_call: TRBV10-3
j_call: TRBJ1-1
d_call: .